This T cell receptor (beta chain) was identified during a study of prognosis after radiotherapy for stage I lung cancer. The CDR3 is made up of 15 amino acids. Germline V gene lookup returns CDR1 MNHGY and CDR2 SVAAGI. V was clipped by 3 bases and J by 3 bases, with 15 bases between them. Worth noting for this clonotype: No antigen is known for it. This probably arose from a read error, given a far larger clone one base away.

Whole-study results and caveats: The median unique TCR clone count dropped from about 10,000 to 6,900 after stereotactic body radiation therapy.

Amplification of the TCR beta CDR3 (from genomic DNA) was done by two-round multiplex PCR. Initially, in first-round PCR, primers specific to each TRBV and TRBJ gene were used. TCRdb re-called the multiplex PCR reads through MiXCR, storing one row per CDR3 protein. This table holds 20,000 to 25,000 distinct CDR3 sequences, about 42% found once. The sequenced sample was PBMCs, obtained before or after stereotactic body radiation therapy (not recorded which). This clonotype was sampled from a donor aged 50 or older with non-small cell lung cancer. The chain combines TRBV6-9 with TRBJ2-7; D gene ambiguous. In DNA form, the CDR3 reads TGTGCCAGCAGTTACCGAAGTGTGAGAAACTACGAGCAGTACTTC. Encoded protein: CASSYRSVRNYEQYF.